Listed below are T cell receptor beta chains from one sample, sequenced in a study of T-cell memory formation after mild COVID-19. TCRdb processed the 5' RACE reads anew with MiXCR; each CDR3 protein has one entry. The sample has nearly 250,000 distinct CDR3 sequences, approximately 15% seen once; the top ten hold 2% to 2.5%. The source material was PBMCs or a T cell subset sorted from them (not recorded which). The receptors were sampled from an adult woman who had mild COVID-19 (a few samples of this study predate the infection). Cell type and time point are not known. The CDR3 runs from the conserved cysteine through the conserved F or W. The D gene is left open where the match is weak.

cdr3_length	v_call	j_call	d_call	cdr3_aa
13	TRBV30	TRBJ1-1	NA	CAWNNKGRPEAFF
16	TRBV24-1	TRBJ2-1	NA	CATSDLDTGSYNEQFF
18	TRBV12-3/TRBV12-4	TRBJ2-1	TRBD2	CASSRPGLAGGPYNEQFF
12	TRBV29-1	TRBJ1-1	NA	CSSISSGDEAFF
11	TRBV7-9	TRBJ1-1	NA	CASSLPGYAFF
15	TRBV7-2	TRBJ1-2	NA	CASSSTVTGFNGYTF
14	TRBV25-1	TRBJ1-5	NA	CASSRTGSGQPQHF
14	TRBV2	TRBJ2-3	NA	CASSETRSTDTQYF
15	TRBV6-5	TRBJ2-1	TRBD2	CASRRLAGKYNEQFF
16	TRBV4-1	TRBJ1-5	NA	CASSQPGQGKNQPQHF
15	TRBV5-5	TRBJ1-5	NA	CASSLYASGNQPQHF
14	TRBV5-1	TRBJ1-1	NA	CASKVRSGATEAFF
13	TRBV10-3	TRBJ2-7	NA	CATRAGGNYEQYF
15	TRBV5-1	TRBJ1-3	NA	CASSLDRAPGNTIYF
18	TRBV20-1	TRBJ2-3	TRBD2	CSARVPSGTRGSTDTQYF
15	TRBV2	TRBJ2-3	TRBD1	CASSPLTGAPDTQYF
14	TRBV29-1	TRBJ1-1	TRBD1	CSAGQGSFNTEAFF
13	TRBV6-5	TRBJ2-7	NA	CASSKTVSYEQYF
15	TRBV7-2	TRBJ1-5	NA	CASSLNGPSNQPQHF
13	TRBV3-1	TRBJ2-7	NA	CASSHGRTYEQYF
14	TRBV27	TRBJ2-1	NA	CASRDLAEYNEQFF
17	TRBV7-8	TRBJ1-1	NA	CASSLQGWGSQNTEAFF
14	TRBV12-3/TRBV12-4	TRBJ1-2	NA	CASSGQFSNYGYTF
16	TRBV10-3	TRBJ1-2	NA	CAISESPQITTYGYTF
13	TRBV20-1	TRBJ2-3	NA	CSSSRAGTDTQYF
15	TRBV19	TRBJ1-2	NA	CASTDPGVRNYGYTF
15	TRBV9	TRBJ2-1	NA	CASSPRGNSYNEQFF
16	TRBV18	TRBJ2-4	NA	CASSNGALGAKNIQYF
15	TRBV5-1	TRBJ2-7	NA	CASSLAAGSPYEQYF
13	TRBV20-1	TRBJ2-1	NA	CSARDSPINEQFF
13	TRBV30	TRBJ1-3	NA	CAWSRGSGNTIYF
12	TRBV10-3	TRBJ2-7	NA	CAISESGYEQYF
15	TRBV18	TRBJ1-1	TRBD1	CASSPGQGTNTEAFF
15	TRBV2	TRBJ2-1	TRBD2	CASSVESSGGDEQFF
11	TRBV7-9	TRBJ1-1	NA	CATGKDTEAFF
14	TRBV6-5	TRBJ2-3	NA	CASSYTGATDTQYF
13	TRBV7-3	TRBJ1-1	NA	CASSLTKDTEAFF
15	TRBV9	TRBJ2-2	TRBD2	CASSPSGGDTGELFF
15	TRBV5-1	TRBJ1-6	NA	CASSFIGQTDSPLHF
13	TRBV7-2	TRBJ1-2	NA	CASSTSQGGGYTF
12	TRBV29-1	TRBJ1-1	NA	CSVEDLNTEAFF
15	TRBV6-1	TRBJ1-4	NA	CASSEAGVAREKLFF
13	TRBV5-6	TRBJ2-7	NA	CASSSPSAYEQYF